The 8 T cell receptor beta chains listed next were all sequenced from one sample in a study of regulatory T cells in long-lasting Graves disease. Time point defined: newly diagnosed GD, antithyroid drugs for less than 3 months. The authors made the TCR library using RNA they extracted from PBMCs. Building the TCR beta libraries relied on iRepertoire HTBI primers, and CDR3 regions underwent Arm-PCR. TCRdb used MiXCR to reprocess the multiplex PCR reads, holding one entry per CDR3 protein. This table holds 620,000 or so distinct CDR3 sequences, 16% found once. Another study also made use of these data, one on T cells in Graves' hyperthyroidism and ophthalmopathy.

Sample: peripheral blood mononuclear cells (PBMCs), taken at new diagnosis, from a patient treated with antithyroid drugs. The source is a woman aged 25 to 45 with Graves disease.

This clonotype is categorized as medium-sized. This rearrangement joins TRBV28 to TRBJ2-1, with TRBD2 identical over 10 bases. The CDR3 runs 16 residues. CDR1 MDHEN and CDR2 SYDVKM come from the germline V gene. Trimming at V came to 6 bases and at J to 4 bases, leaving 9 bases not matched to a gene. CDR3 bases: TGTGCCAGCAGCTCCTCCCGGACTAGCGGATACAATGAGCAGTTCTTC. This codes for CASSSSRTSGYNEQFF.

V usage is TRBV3-1 and J usage is TRBJ2-1; D unclear. V lost 4 bases, J lost 0 bases, and 10 bases lay in between. CDR1 LGHDT and CDR2 YNNKEL come from the germline V gene (reference sequence). CDR3 size: 15 residues. The CDR3 DNA reads as TGTGCCAGCAGCCGATGGGCTGCCTCCTACAATGAGCAGTTCTTC. This sequence encodes CASSRWAASYNEQFF.

This clonotype showed up many times. The chain links TRBV18 to TRBJ1-4; TRBD1 might be the D (5 bases). The V gene's germline CDR1 is KGHSH and CDR2 LQKENI. The V end lost 3 bases, the J end lost 11 bases, and 16 bases lay between the germline ends. This CDR3 has 14 residues. The DNA for the CDR3 is TGTGCCAGCTCACCTGGGGCCGACTGGGGGAAACTGTTTTTT. Amino acids: CASSPGADWGKLFF.

This clonotype came up many times. J is TRBJ1-1 and V is TRBV12-3 or TRBV12-4; TRBD1 might be the D (5 bases). This CDR3 spans 12 amino acids. V was pared by 10 bases and J by 1 base, with 10 bases between. CDR3 loop: CAMKQGNTEAFF. Written as DNA, the CDR3 is TGTGCCATGAAGCAGGGGAACACTGAAGCTTTCTTT.

This clonotype was observed many times. The genes are TRBV12-3 or TRBV12-4 and TRBJ1-1, with 9 bases matching TRBD1. This CDR3 contains 13 residues. With 8 bases clipped from V and 10 bases from J, the junction kept 11 bases outside the gene matches. The CDR3 DNA reads TGTGCCAGCTCAATGGGACAGGGTACGGGAGCTTTCTTT. Its translation: CASSMGQGTGAFF.

This clonotype was seen at least ten times. CDR3 sequence reads: CAWDRGKNTEAFF. The CDR3 DNA follows: TGTGCCTGGGATCGGGGCAAGAACACTGAAGCTTTCTTT. This chain links TRBV30 with TRBJ1-1, with D tentatively TRBD1 (5 bases). The CDR3 extends over 13 amino acids. V was pared by 5 bases and J by 1 base, with 11 bases between. Germline CDR1 and CDR2: GTSNPN and SVGIG (reference sequence).

The chain combines TRBV13 with TRBJ1-1; TRBD1 matches at 7 bases. Germline assignment: CDR1 PRHDT and CDR2 FYEKMQ (reference sequence). The CDR3 is 13 residues long. With 6 bases clipped from V and 8 bases from J, the junction kept 9 bases outside the gene matches. This CDR3 reads CASRGPRDREAFF. The CDR3 DNA sequence: TGTGCCAGCAGGGGCCCCAGGGACAGAGAAGCTTTCTTT.

This clonotype was picked up many times. The rearrangement links TRBV27 to TRBJ2-2, with TRBD2 matching over 7 bases. The CDR3 totals 14 residues. Trimming at V came to 3 bases and at J to 7 bases, leaving 5 bases not matched to a gene. The V gene's germline CDR1 is MNHEY and CDR2 SMNVEV (reference sequence). CDR3 in DNA: TGTGCCAGCAGTTTTAGCGGGTTGGTCGGGGAGCTGTTTTTT. Its protein product is CASSFSGLVGELFF.